Listed here are 28 T cell receptor beta chains from one sample, sequenced in a study of T cells in tumors after PD-1 blockade. The data were produced by immunoSEQ multiplex PCR, yet TCRdb's version contains in-frame clones alone and is incomplete. The table records under 40,000 clones, approximately 73% of them present only once. The sample consisted of PBMCs, taken after anti-PD-1 treatment. The receptors come from a human donor with basal cell carcinoma.

This chain joins TRBV28 and TRBJ1-2, with unresolved D. Trimming shortened V by 5 bases and J by 8 bases, and 18 bases separated the two germline ends. The length of the CDR3 is 14 residues. Germline loops: CDR1 MDHEN, CDR2 SYDVKM. The CDR3 DNA follows: TGTGCCAGCAGTGCCGTAGGAGCGGTCGGGGGCTACACCTTC. As protein: CASSAVGAVGGYTF.

The chain has TRBV6-2 or TRBV6-3 and TRBJ2-1, with D perhaps TRBD1 (5 bases). Germline CDR1 reads MNHEY; CDR2 reads SVGEGT. V was trimmed by 6 bases and J by 7 bases, leaving 16 bases between them. There are 14 residues in the CDR3. The DNA of the CDR3 is TGTGCCAGCAGCACCCATGGGGCTGGGAATGAGCAGTTCTTC. It encodes CASSTHGAGNEQFF.

The rearrangement links TRBV4-1 to TRBJ2-7, with D hard to call. The V gene's germline CDR1 is MGHRA and CDR2 YSYEKL. The CDR3 is made up of 10 amino acids. Trimming removed 8 bases at V and 6 bases at J, with 8 bases between. The CDR3 loop reads CASGSPEQYF. The CDR3 region has the DNA TGCGCCAGCGGATCCCCCGAGCAGTACTTC.

The chain is built from TRBV5-1 and TRBJ1-5; D is unresolved. The CDR3 has 16 residues. Trimming stripped 2 bases from V and 4 bases from J, with 16 bases between. Germline V lookup: CDR1 SGHRS, CDR2 YFSETQ. The CDR3 reads CASSFRPGNPNQPQHF. As DNA, the CDR3 is TGCGCCAGCAGCTTCCGACCGGGCAATCCGAATCAGCCCCAGCATTTT. Together with reference TRBV5-1 and TRBJ1-5, the CDR3 gives the full variable domain: KAGVTQTPRYLIKTRGQQVTLSCSPISGHRSVSWYQQTPGQGLQFLFEYFSETQRNKGNFPGRFSGRQFSNSRSEMNVSTLELGDSALYLCASSFRPGNPNQPQHFGDGTRLSIL.

The chain has TRBV28 and TRBJ2-1, with D possibly being TRBD2 (5 bases). CDR3 length equals 15 residues. Trimming took off 6 bases at V and 0 bases at J, with 12 bases between the two ends. The V gene's germline CDR1 is MDHEN and CDR2 SYDVKM. In DNA form, the CDR3 reads TGTGCCAGCAGCGAACTAGTTGACTCCTACAATGAGCAGTTCTTC. Its protein is CASSELVDSYNEQFF.

The genes are TRBV5-1 and TRBJ1-1; D is ambiguous. V dropped 0 bases and J dropped 4 bases, with 7 bases sitting between them. The CDR3 is 13 residues long. Germline CDR1 reads SGHRS; CDR2 reads YFSETQ. CDR3 loop: CASSLGGGTEAFF. In nucleotides, the CDR3 is TGCGCCAGCAGCTTGGGCGGCGGCACTGAAGCTTTCTTT.

The J gene is TRBJ1-1, the V gene TRBV9; D uncertain. This CDR3 is 15 amino acids long. Trimming left V 0 bases short and J 1 base short, with 10 bases between. Germline-derived CDR1 and CDR2 are SGDLS and YYNGEE. In nucleotides, the CDR3 is TGTGCCAGCAGCGTAGCTACGAGCGGGAACACTGAAGCTTTCTTT. Translating it yields CASSVATSGNTEAFF.

The chain employs TRBV6-6 and TRBJ2-7; 9 nucleotides align to TRBD2. CDR3 length: 14 amino acids. Germline CDR1 is MNHNY and CDR2 is SVGAGI (reference sequence). The trim removed 7 bases at V and 2 bases at J, leaving 6 bases unmatched. CDR3 nucleotide sequence: TGTGCCAGCAACAAAGCGGGAGGCACCTACGAGCAGTACTTC. Translation gives CASNKAGGTYEQYF.

This chain connects TRBV4-1 to TRBJ2-7, with 12 nucleotides matching TRBD2. Losses at the gene ends were 5 bases for V and 4 bases for J; bases not matched to a gene: 27. This CDR3 has 22 amino acids. Germline V gives CDR1 MGHRA, CDR2 YSYEKL. CDR3 sequence (DNA): TGCGCCAGCAGCATTGCAATAAGCATCCCTTTTGGACTAGCGGGATCAGAATACGAGCAGTACTTC. As protein: CASSIAISIPFGLAGSEYEQYF.

V gene TRBV14 combines with J gene TRBJ2-2; D ambiguous. The CDR3 spans 17 residues. The V gene lost 4 bases and the J gene lost 0 bases, with 15 bases spanning the gap. From germline, CDR1 is SGHDN and CDR2 FVKESK. In DNA, the CDR3 is TGTGCCAGCAGCCTCGTACAAGGAAGAGCGAACACCGGGGAGCTGTTTTTT. Translation: CASSLVQGRANTGELFF.

The V and J genes are TRBV28 and TRBJ2-1; possible D gene TRBD2, 6 bases. V was trimmed by 6 bases and J by 5 bases, leaving 17 bases between them. Germline-derived CDR1 and CDR2 are MDHEN and SYDVKM. The length of the CDR3 is 15 residues. The CDR3 reads CASSPRREANNEQFF. In DNA, the CDR3 is TGTGCCAGCAGCCCCCGGAGGGAGGCCAACAATGAGCAGTTCTTC. The whole variable domain, filled in from reference TRBV28 and TRBJ2-1, reads DVKVTQSSRYLVKRTGEKVFLECVQDMDHENMFWYRQDPGLGLRLIYFSYDVKMKEKGDIPEGYSVSREKKERFSLILESASTNQTSMYLCASSPRREANNEQFFGPGTRLTVL.

This clone occurred a few times. The CDR3 loop is CASSNTPNTEAFF. The CDR3 DNA reads as TGTGCCAGTTCGAACACTCCGAACACTGAAGCTTTCTTT. The V gene is TRBV19, the J gene TRBJ1-1; D ambiguous. The CDR3 sequence is 13 residues long. Trimming left V 8 bases short and J 1 base short, with 11 bases between. Germline CDR1 LNHDA, CDR2 SQIVND (reference sequence). The whole variable domain, filled in from reference TRBV19 and TRBJ1-1, reads DGGITQSPKYLFRKEGQNVTLSCEQNLNHDAMYWYRQDPGQGLRLIYYSQIVNDFQKGDIAEGYSVSREKKESFPLTVTSAQKNPTAFYLCASSNTPNTEAFFGQGTRLTVV.

V usage is TRBV29-1 and J usage is TRBJ1-1; tentatively, D is TRBD1 (5 bases). The CDR3 is made up of 12 amino acids. CDR1 and CDR2 (germline): SQVTM, ANQGSEA. V lost 2 bases and J lost 6, with 10 bases in between. The CDR3 coding sequence is TGCAGCGTTGAAAAGGGGAGGCCTGAAGCTTTCTTT. Protein: CSVEKGRPEAFF.

The chain combines TRBV30 with TRBJ1-5, with TRBD1 matching 8 bases. The J segment lost 5 bases and the V segment lost 2 bases, leaving 5 bases of the junction unmatched. The germline gives CDR1 GTSNPN, CDR2 SVGIG (reference sequence). This CDR3 is 14 amino acids long. The DNA of the CDR3 is TGTGCCTGGAGTTCGGACAGGGATGATCAGCCCCAGCATTTT. This translates into CAWSSDRDDQPQHF. Full variable domain (rest looked up from reference TRBV30 and TRBJ1-5): SQTIHQWPATLVQPVGSPLSLECTVEGTSNPNLYWYRQAAGRGLQLLFYSVGIGQISSEVPQNLSASRPQDRQFILSSKKLLLSDSGFYLCAWSSDRDDQPQHFGDGTRLSIL.

V is TRBV21-1 and J is TRBJ1-2; the table's D call of TRBD1 was not tested on the DNA. TRBV21-1 is assigned pseudogene status. The CDR3 has 13 residues. CDR3 bases: TGTGCCAGCAGAGACAGGGTAGTATATGGCTACACCTTC. Protein sequence: CASRDRVVYGYTF.

The V gene is TRBV29-1, the J gene TRBJ1-3; the D is unclear. The CDR3 is made up of 13 amino acids. V was trimmed by 3 bases and J by 0 bases, leaving 6 bases between them. The germline CDR1 and CDR2 sequences are SQVTM and ANQGSEA. CDR3 loop: CSVETSSGNTIYF. CDR3 bases: TGCAGCGTTGAGACAAGCTCTGGAAACACCATATATTTT.

The chain employs TRBV27 and TRBJ2-3; the D gene is possibly TRBD1 (6 bases). Trimming stripped 4 bases from V and 2 bases from J, with 10 bases between. Germline loops: CDR1 MNHEY, CDR2 SMNVEV (reference sequence). The CDR3 has 14 residues. DNA of the CDR3: TGTGCCAGCAGTTGGCAGGGGTTCACAGATACGCAGTATTTT. Translated: CASSWQGFTDTQYF.

This clone is classed as medium-sized. J is TRBJ2-7 and V is TRBV5-1; 12 nucleotides align to TRBD2. V shed 1 base, J shed 0 bases, and the junction held 8 bases outside the gene matches. CDR1 SGHRS and CDR2 YFSETQ come from the germline V gene. The length of the CDR3 is 18 residues. The CDR3, as DNA: TGCGCCAGCAGCTTGTTGACTAGCGGGGGACTTAGCTCCTACGAGCAGTACTTC. Translation gives CASSLLTSGGLSSYEQYF.

The rearrangement uses TRBV2 and TRBJ2-6; D is undetermined. Germline V gives CDR1 SNHLY, CDR2 FYNNEI. V was cut by 7 bases and J by 1 base, with 17 bases left in between. This CDR3 spans 17 amino acids. The CDR3 is CASKIAKGFSGANVLTF. The CDR3 bases are TGTGCCAGCAAGATAGCTAAGGGCTTTTCTGGGGCCAACGTCCTGACTTTC.

The chain couples TRBV14 to TRBJ2-1, with TRBD2 matching over 10 bases. The germline V gene has CDR1 SGHDN and CDR2 FVKESK. The length of the CDR3 is 17 residues. The V gene end was trimmed by 4 bases and the J gene end by 9 bases; junction bases not matched to a gene: 15. This chain's CDR3 is CASSRPIPLAGGIEQFF. CDR3 nucleotides: TGTGCCAGCAGCCGCCCTATTCCCTTAGCGGGAGGCATTGAGCAGTTCTTC. The full variable domain, its missing parts supplied by reference TRBV14 and TRBJ2-1, is EAGVTQFPSHSVIEKGQTVTLRCDPISGHDNLYWYRRVMGKEIKFLLHFVKESKQDESGMPNNRFLAERTGGTYSTLKVQPAELEDSGVYFCASSRPIPLAGGIEQFFGPGTRLTVL.

V and J are TRBV24-1 and TRBJ2-2, with D perhaps matching TRBD1 (6 bases). V lost 7 bases, J lost 0 bases, and 14 bases lay in between. CDR3 size: 16 residues. Per germline, CDR1 KGHDR and CDR2 SFDVKD. The CDR3 DNA follows: TGTGCCACCAGAAGCACCGGGACATCGAACACCGGGGAGCTGTTTTTT. Translation: CATRSTGTSNTGELFF.

This clone was counted a single time. The CDR3 is CASSSPTDRDYEQYF. DNA for the CDR3: TGTGCCAGCAGCTCCCCGACAGACCGCGACTACGAGCAGTACTTC. The rearrangement joins TRBV7-8 to TRBJ2-7, with D perhaps matching TRBD1 (5 bases). Germline V gene lookup returns CDR1 SGHVS and CDR2 FQNEAQ. This CDR3 has 15 residues. The germline V and J ends were trimmed by 4 bases and 3 bases, with 16 bases remaining between them.

The CDR3 bases are TGTGCCAGTACCACCAGCCCCGGATGGGGCTACACCTTC. This sequence encodes CASTTSPGWGYTF. The chain has TRBV19 and TRBJ1-2; D not resolved. Germline loops: CDR1 LNHDA, CDR2 SQIVND (reference sequence). Trimming shortened V by 7 bases and J by 8 bases, and 17 bases separated the two germline ends. This CDR3 has 13 residues.

The chain is built from TRBV11-3 and TRBJ2-4; TRBD1 matches 8 bases. The CDR3 spans 17 residues. Germline trimming cut 2 bases from V and 0 bases from J; bases unmatched to any gene: 6. Germline CDR1 is SGHNT and CDR2 is YENEEA. The CDR3 loop is CASSLPRQGLAKNIQYF. Written as DNA, the CDR3 is TGTGCCAGCAGCTTACCCCGACAGGGGTTAGCCAAAAACATTCAGTACTTC.

V usage is TRBV5-1 and J usage is TRBJ2-1; 10 nucleotides align to TRBD2. Germline trimming cut 1 base from V and 3 bases from J; bases unmatched to any gene: 13. The germline gives CDR1 SGHRS, CDR2 YFSETQ. This CDR3 comprises 19 residues. In DNA form, the CDR3 reads TGCGCCAGCAGCTTGACCGGGACTAGCGCATACCTAGACTACAATGAGCAGTTCTTC. This sequence encodes CASSLTGTSAYLDYNEQFF.

The sample holds a few counts of this clone. V usage is TRBV6-5 and J usage is TRBJ2-7; D is undetermined. The CDR3 is 13 residues long. V lost 6 bases, J lost 4 bases, and 13 bases lay in between. CDR1 is MNHEY and CDR2 is SVGAGI in the germline V gene. The CDR3 DNA reads TGTGCCAGCAGCCAGGCGCAAATTTACGAGCAGTACTTC. This codes for CASSQAQIYEQYF.

This chain links TRBV12-3 or TRBV12-4 with TRBJ1-1, with no clear D. Trimming took off 3 bases at V and 1 base at J, with 6 bases between the two ends. CDR3 length: 13 residues. CDR3 nucleotide sequence: TGTGCCAGCAGTTTTAACAAGAACACTGAAGCTTTCTTT. It codes for CASSFNKNTEAFF.

V is TRBV4-3 and J is TRBJ1-1, with D possibly matching TRBD1 (6 bases). Trimming cost V 1 base and J 6 bases, with 12 bases left between them. CDR1 and CDR2 (germline): LGHNA, YSLEER. This CDR3 comprises 14 residues. CDR3 in amino acids: CASSQVTGRAEAFF. The CDR3 nucleotides are TGCGCCAGCAGCCAAGTTACAGGGCGTGCTGAAGCTTTCTTT.